What follows describes a single T cell receptor beta chain. This specimen comes from a study of blood T cell repertoires in COVID-19. The overall study: The samples span acute and convalescent COVID-19 from the United States, Italy and Spain. The analysed material was cDNA or gDNA that came from T cells, B-cell-depleted T cells, or PBMCs.

Two negative PCRs, clearance, or symptom resolution had been documented for recovered Cohort 3 donors. The table came from immunoSEQ multiplex PCR; TCRdb's copy has only in-frame clones and leaves some out. The data contain hundreds of thousands of clones, around 84% of them singletons. Germline CDR1 reads SGHNT; CDR2 reads YYREEE (reference sequence). V was cut by 4 bases and J by 6 bases, with 20 bases left in between. This CDR3 region has 16 residues. This clonotype was obtained from a man under 40 who had recovered from COVID-19. Sequencing was done on a sample of PBMCs or T cells enriched from blood (not recorded which). The chain carries TRBV5-4 and TRBJ2-1, with D possibly being TRBD2 (6 bases). CDR3 residues: CASSLGPQGGSNEQFF. CDR3 in DNA: TGTGCCAGCAGCCTTGGCCCCCAGGGAGGATCCAATGAGCAGTTCTTC. Complete variable domain (other parts from reference TRBV5-4 and TRBJ2-1): ETGVTQSPTHLIKTRGQQVTLRCSSQSGHNTVSWYQQALGQGPQFIFQYYREEENGRGNFPPRFSGLQFPNYSSELNVNALELDDSALYLCASSLGPQGGSNEQFFGPGTRLTVL.